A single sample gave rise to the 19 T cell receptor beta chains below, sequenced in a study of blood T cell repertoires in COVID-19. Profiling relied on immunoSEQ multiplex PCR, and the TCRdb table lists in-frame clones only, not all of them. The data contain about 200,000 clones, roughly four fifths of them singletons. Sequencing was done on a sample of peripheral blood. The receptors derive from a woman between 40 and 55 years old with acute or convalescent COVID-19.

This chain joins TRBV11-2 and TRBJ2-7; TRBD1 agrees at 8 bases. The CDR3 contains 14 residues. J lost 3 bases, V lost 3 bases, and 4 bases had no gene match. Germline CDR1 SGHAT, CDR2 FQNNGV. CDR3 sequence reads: CASSFGTGVYEQYF. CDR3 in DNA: TGTGCCAGCAGCTTTGGGACAGGAGTCTACGAGCAGTACTTC.

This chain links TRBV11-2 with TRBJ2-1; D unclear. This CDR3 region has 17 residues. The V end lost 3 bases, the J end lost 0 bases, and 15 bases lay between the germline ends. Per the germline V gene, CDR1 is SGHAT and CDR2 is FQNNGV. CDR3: CASSLLERVSSYNEQFF. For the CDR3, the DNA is TGTGCCAGCAGCTTGCTGGAACGGGTATCCTCCTACAATGAGCAGTTCTTC. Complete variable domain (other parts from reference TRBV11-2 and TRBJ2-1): EAGVAQSPRYKIIEKRQSVAFWCNPISGHATLYWYQQILGQGPKLLIQFQNNGVVDDSQLPKDRFSAERLKGVDSTLKIQPAKLEDSAVYLCASSLLERVSSYNEQFFGPGTRLTVL.

CDR3 sequence: CASSERTGYGYTF. The CDR3, as DNA: TGCGCCAGCAGCGAAAGGACAGGGTATGGCTACACCTTC. The chain uses TRBV5-1 and TRBJ1-2; 8 bases map to TRBD1. Germline trimming cut 4 bases from V and 5 bases from J; bases unmatched to any gene: 4. This CDR3 spans 13 amino acids. Germline CDR1 reads SGHRS; CDR2 reads YFSETQ.

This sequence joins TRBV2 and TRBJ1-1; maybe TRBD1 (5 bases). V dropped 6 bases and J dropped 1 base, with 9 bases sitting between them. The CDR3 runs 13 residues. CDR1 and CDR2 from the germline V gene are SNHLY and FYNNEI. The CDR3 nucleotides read TGTGCCAGCAGGAAGACAGAGAACACTGAAGCTTTCTTT. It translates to CASRKTENTEAFF.

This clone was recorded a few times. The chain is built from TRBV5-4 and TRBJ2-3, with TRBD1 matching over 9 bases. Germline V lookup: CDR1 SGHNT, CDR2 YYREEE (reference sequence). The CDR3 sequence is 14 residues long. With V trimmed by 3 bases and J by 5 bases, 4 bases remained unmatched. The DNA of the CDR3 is TGTGCCAGCAGCTCTCGGACAGGGGAAGATACGCAGTATTTT. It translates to CASSSRTGEDTQYF.

The CDR3 DNA follows: TGCGCCAGCAGCCTAGTCCCTAGCGGGAACTTCTACGAGCAGTACTTC. Translated: CASSLVPSGNFYEQYF. The chain combines TRBV5-1 with TRBJ2-7; 9 bases match TRBD2. With 4 bases clipped from V and 3 bases from J, the junction kept 11 bases outside the gene matches. The length of the CDR3 is 16 residues. Germline V gives CDR1 SGHRS, CDR2 YFSETQ. Supplemented by reference TRBV5-1 and TRBJ2-7, the full variable domain reads KAGVTQTPRYLIKTRGQQVTLSCSPISGHRSVSWYQQTPGQGLQFLFEYFSETQRNKGNFPGRFSGRQFSNSRSEMNVSTLELGDSALYLCASSLVPSGNFYEQYFGPGTRLTVT.

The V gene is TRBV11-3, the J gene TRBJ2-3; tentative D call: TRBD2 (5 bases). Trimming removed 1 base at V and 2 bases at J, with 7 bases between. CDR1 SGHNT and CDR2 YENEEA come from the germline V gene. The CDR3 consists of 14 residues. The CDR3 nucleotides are TGTGCCAGCAGCTTAGGAGCGGTCACAGATACGCAGTATTTT. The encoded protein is CASSLGAVTDTQYF.

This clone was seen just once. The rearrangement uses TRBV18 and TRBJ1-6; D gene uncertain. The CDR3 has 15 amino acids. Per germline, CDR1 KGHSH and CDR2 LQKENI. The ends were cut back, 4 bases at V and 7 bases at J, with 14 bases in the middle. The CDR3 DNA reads TGTGCCAGCTCACGCGATGTCAACCCAAATTCACCCCTCCACTTT. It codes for CASSRDVNPNSPLHF.

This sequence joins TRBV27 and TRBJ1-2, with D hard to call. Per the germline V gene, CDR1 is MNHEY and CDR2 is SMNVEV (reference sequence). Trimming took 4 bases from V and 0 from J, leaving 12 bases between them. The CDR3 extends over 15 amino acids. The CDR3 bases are TGTGCCAGCAGTTCCGATCGGGAGGCTAACTATGGCTACACCTTC. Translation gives CASSSDREANYGYTF.

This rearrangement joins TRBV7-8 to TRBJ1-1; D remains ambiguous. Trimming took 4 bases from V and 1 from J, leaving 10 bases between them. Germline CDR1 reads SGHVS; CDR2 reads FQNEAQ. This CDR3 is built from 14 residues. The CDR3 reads CASSWQSSNTEAFF. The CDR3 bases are TGTGCCAGCAGCTGGCAGTCGTCGAACACTGAAGCTTTCTTT.

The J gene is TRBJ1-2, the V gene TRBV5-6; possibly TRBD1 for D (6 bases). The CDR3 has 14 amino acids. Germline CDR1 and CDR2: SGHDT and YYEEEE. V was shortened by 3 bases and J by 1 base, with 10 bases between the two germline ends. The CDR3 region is CASSSTGINYGYTF. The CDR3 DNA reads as TGTGCCAGCAGCTCCACAGGGATTAACTATGGCTACACCTTC.

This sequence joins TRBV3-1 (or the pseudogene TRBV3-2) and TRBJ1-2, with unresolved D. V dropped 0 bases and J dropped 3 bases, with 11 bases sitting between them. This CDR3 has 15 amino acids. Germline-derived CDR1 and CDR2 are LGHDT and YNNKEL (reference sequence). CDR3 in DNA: TGTGCCAGCAGCCAAGATTGGAGTTTCGACTATGGCTACACCTTC. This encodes CASSQDWSFDYGYTF.

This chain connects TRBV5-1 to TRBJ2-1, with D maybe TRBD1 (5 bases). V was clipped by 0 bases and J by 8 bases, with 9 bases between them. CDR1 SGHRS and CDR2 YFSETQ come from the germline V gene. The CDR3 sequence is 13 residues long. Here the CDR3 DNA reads TGCGCCAGCAGCTTGGTCAGGGATTATGAGCAGTTCTTC. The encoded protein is CASSLVRDYEQFF.

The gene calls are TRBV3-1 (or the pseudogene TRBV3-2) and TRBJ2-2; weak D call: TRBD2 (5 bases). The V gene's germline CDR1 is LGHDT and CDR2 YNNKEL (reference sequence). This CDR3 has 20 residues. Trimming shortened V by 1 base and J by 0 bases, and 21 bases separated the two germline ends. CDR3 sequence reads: CASSQVVGTGATTNTGELFF. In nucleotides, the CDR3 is TGTGCCAGCAGCCAAGTTGTTGGTACTGGCGCGACTACGAACACCGGGGAGCTGTTTTTT.

The DNA for the CDR3 is TGTGCCAGCAGCCTAAAAGAGGCGGGTACGCAGTATTTT. The encoded protein is CASSLKEAGTQYF. The chain employs TRBV6-5 and TRBJ2-3; D is possibly TRBD2 (5 bases). CDR3 length: 13 residues. Trimming stripped 6 bases from V and 8 bases from J, with 15 bases between. Germline CDR1 MNHEY, CDR2 SVGAGI.

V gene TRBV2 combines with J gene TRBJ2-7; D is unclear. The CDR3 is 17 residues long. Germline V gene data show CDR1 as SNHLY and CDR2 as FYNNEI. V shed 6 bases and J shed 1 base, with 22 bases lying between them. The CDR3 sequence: CASRPRLTHARSYEQYF. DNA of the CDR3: TGTGCCAGCAGGCCACGACTCACACATGCTAGATCCTACGAGCAGTACTTC. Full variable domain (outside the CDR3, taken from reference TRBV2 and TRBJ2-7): EPEVTQTPSHQVTQMGQEVILRCVPISNHLYFYWYRQILGQKVEFLVSFYNNEISEKSEIFDDQFSVERPDGSNFTLKIRSTKLEDSAMYFCASRPRLTHARSYEQYFGPGTRLTVT.

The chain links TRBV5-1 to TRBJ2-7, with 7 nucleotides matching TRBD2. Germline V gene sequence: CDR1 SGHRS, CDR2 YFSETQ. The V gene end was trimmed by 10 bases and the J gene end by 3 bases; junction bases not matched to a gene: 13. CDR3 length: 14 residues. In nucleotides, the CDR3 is TGCGCCTCTCAACGGGACTACACGAACTACGAGCAGTACTTC. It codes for CASQRDYTNYEQYF.

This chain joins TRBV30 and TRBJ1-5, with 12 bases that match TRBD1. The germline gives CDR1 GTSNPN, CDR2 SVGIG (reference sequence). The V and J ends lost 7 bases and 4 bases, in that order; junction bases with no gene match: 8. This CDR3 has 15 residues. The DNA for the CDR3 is TGTGCCTCCCGGGACAGGGGGCGCCCAAATCAGCCCCAGCATTTT. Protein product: CASRDRGRPNQPQHF.

This CDR3 is CASSLGVRAEVAEDEKLFF. In DNA, the CDR3 is TGTGCCAGCAGCTTGGGTGTCCGAGCCGAAGTGGCGGAAGATGAAAAACTGTTTTTT. V is TRBV5-6 and J is TRBJ1-4; D is uncertain. CDR3 length: 19 residues. The V and J ends lost 0 bases and 6 bases respectively, with 24 bases between them. The germline V gene encodes CDR1 SGHDT and CDR2 YYEEEE.